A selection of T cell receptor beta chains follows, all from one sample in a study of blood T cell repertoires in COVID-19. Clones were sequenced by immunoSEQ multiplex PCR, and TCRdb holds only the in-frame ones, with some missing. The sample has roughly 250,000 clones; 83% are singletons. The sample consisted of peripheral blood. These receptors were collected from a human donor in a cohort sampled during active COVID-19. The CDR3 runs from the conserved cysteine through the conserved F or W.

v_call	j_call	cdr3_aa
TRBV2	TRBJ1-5	CASSQFSGKDQPQHF
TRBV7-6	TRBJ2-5	CASSLQAGGETQYF
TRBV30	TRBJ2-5	CAWSPLAVQETQYF
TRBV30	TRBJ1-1	CALQGFMNTEAFF
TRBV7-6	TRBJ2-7	CASSLGGLAGVDEQYF
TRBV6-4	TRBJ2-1	CASSDSESGNEQFF
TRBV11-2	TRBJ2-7	CASSSTRTVSYEQYF
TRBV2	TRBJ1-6	CASRGTGVNSPLHF
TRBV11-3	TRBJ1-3	CASSLGRGSGNTIYF
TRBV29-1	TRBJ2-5	CSVEVAAASGTQYF
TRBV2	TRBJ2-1	CASSEQAGEQFF
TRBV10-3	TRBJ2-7	CAIRGQGQSYEQYF
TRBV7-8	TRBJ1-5	CASSLYSDSNQPQHF
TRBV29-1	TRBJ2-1	CSVGIGLSTYNEQFF
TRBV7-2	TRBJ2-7	CASSLGLAGSYEQYF